One and the same sample provided the 8 T cell receptor beta chains below, sequenced in a study of blood T cells in healthy people across ages. Using a J-beta primer mix together with a sample-barcoded 5' primer, a second PCR was run for roughly 6 to 11 cycles. TCRdb ran MiXCR on the 5' RACE reads and lists one entry per CDR3 protein. The sample consists of about 1.8 million distinct CDR3 sequences, less than 50% of them appearing once. The sequencing sample was made of blood. These receptors all come from a woman aged 40 to 49 in good health.

The gene calls are TRBV6-1 and TRBJ2-2, with D perhaps TRBD2 (6 bases). The CDR3 is 18 residues long. From germline, CDR1 is MNHNS and CDR2 SASEGT. The V gene lost 6 bases and the J gene lost 1 base, with 21 bases spanning the gap. The CDR3 bases are TGTGCCAGCAGCCGTCCCACGGGCGGCGGGGTGAACACCGGGGAGCTGTTTTTT. Amino acid sequence: CASSRPTGGGVNTGELFF.

This clonotype was seen only a few times. The rearrangement uses TRBV27 and TRBJ1-2; the match to TRBD1 covers 7 bases. With 5 bases clipped from V and 6 bases from J, the junction kept 12 bases outside the gene matches. This CDR3 has 15 residues. Germline V gene data show CDR1 as MNHEY and CDR2 as SMNVEV (reference sequence). CDR3 protein: CASSMVEGARDGYTF. CDR3 coding DNA: TGTGCCAGCAGTATGGTGGAGGGGGCGAGGGATGGCTACACCTTC.

This sequence joins TRBV5-1 and TRBJ2-5; D possibly matches TRBD1 or TRBD2 (6 bases each). CDR1 and CDR2 (germline): SGHRS, YFSETQ. CDR3 length equals 14 residues. With 4 bases removed from V and 5 bases from J, the gap between germline ends came to 15 bases. CDR3: CASSRAGEVETQYF. CDR3 sequence (DNA): TGCGCCAGCAGCAGGGCAGGGGAGGTGGAGACCCAGTACTTC.

The CDR3 DNA reads TGTGCCAGCAGTTACAGGAGAGATAACTATGGCTACACCTTC. It specifies CASSYRRDNYGYTF. The chain links TRBV6-5 to TRBJ1-2; no firm D call. CDR1 and CDR2 (germline): MNHEY, SVGAGI. Trimming pared 2 bases from V and 1 base from J, leaving 8 bases between. This CDR3 spans 14 amino acids.

V and J are TRBV20-1 and TRBJ2-4; TRBD2 might be the D (5 bases). In germline, CDR1 is DFQATT, CDR2 SNEGSKA (reference sequence). CDR3 size: 15 residues. The ends were cut back, 4 bases at V and 5 bases at J, with 18 bases in the middle. The CDR3 DNA is TGCAGTGCTAACGGGCGGGTGCCAGTAGAAAACATTCAGTACTTC. Its translation is CSANGRVPVENIQYF.

This clonotype came up once. The chain links TRBV20-1 to TRBJ2-7; weak D call: TRBD1 (6 bases). Trimming removed 3 bases from V and 4 bases from J, with 10 bases in between. The CDR3 has 12 amino acids. Germline V gene sequence: CDR1 DFQATT, CDR2 SNEGSKA (reference sequence). The CDR3 nucleotides read TGCAGTGCTAGTGCCAGGGGTTACGAGCAGTACTTC. Translating it yields CSASARGYEQYF.

This chain uses TRBV29-1 with TRBJ1-2; TRBD1 matches at 11 bases. Unmatched junction bases numbered 7, after V lost 0 bases and J lost 1 base. The CDR3 is 17 amino acids. Germline CDR1 reads SQVTM; CDR2 reads ANQGSEA. The CDR3 DNA follows: TGCAGCGTTGAAGACCGGGACAGGGGGGGGGATAACTATGGCTACACCTTC. It codes for CSVEDRDRGGDNYGYTF.

About this clonotype itself: Mismatch with germline at one junction end may stem from a read error. The chain combines TRBV6-1 with TRBJ2-7, with D hard to call. The CDR3 spans 13 residues. CDR1 and CDR2 from the germline V gene are MNHNS and SASEGT. As DNA, the CDR3 is TGTGCCAGCAGCCTCCCTTCCTCCTACGGGCAGTACTTC. Protein sequence: CASSLPSSYGQYF.